These T cell receptor beta chains were read from a single sample in a study of blood T cells in healthy people across ages. TCRdb called the 5' RACE reads again in MiXCR, with one record for every CDR3 protein. Of 1,300,000 or so distinct CDR3 sequences detected, approximately 59% appear once; the ten largest clones hold approximately 7%. The source material was blood. These receptors were collected from a young man in good health. Both conserved end residues are part of each CDR3. The D gene is left open where the match is weak. Clone size is given for some rows only: seen once, a few or many times, or a class if the clone is expanded.

J gene: TRBJ1-3; V gene: TRBV2; D gene: .; clone size: .; CDR3 DNA: TGTGCCAGCAGTCAGGGTGTAGGAAACACCATATATTTT; CDR3 protein: CASSQGVGNTIYF
J gene: TRBJ2-1; V gene: TRBV4-1; D gene: TRBD2; clone size: .; CDR3 DNA: TGCGCCAGCAGCCACCGGACTAGTGGGTCCTACAATGAGCAGTTCTTC; CDR3 protein: CASSHRTSGSYNEQFF
J gene: TRBJ1-2; V gene: TRBV4-2; D gene: .; clone size: .; CDR3 DNA: TGTGCCAGCAGCCAAGCTGGGTTTGAGGCCTATGGCTACACCTTC; CDR3 protein: CASSQAGFEAYGYTF
J gene: TRBJ2-7; V gene: TRBV28; D gene: TRBD1; clone size: .; CDR3 DNA: TGTGCCAGCAGTCCCTCGGGACAGAAGTCTTACGAGCAGTACTTC; CDR3 protein: CASSPSGQKSYEQYF
J gene: TRBJ1-4; V gene: TRBV9; D gene: .; clone size: .; CDR3 DNA: TGTGCCAGCAGCGTAGGACAGTTTGAGGAAAAACTGTTTTTT; CDR3 protein: CASSVGQFEEKLFF
J gene: TRBJ2-5; V gene: TRBV9; D gene: .; clone size: .; CDR3 DNA: TGTGCCAGCAGCGTAGGGTACAGCCTGGAGACCCAGTACTTC; CDR3 protein: CASSVGYSLETQYF
J gene: TRBJ2-7; V gene: TRBV10-3; D gene: .; clone size: .; CDR3 DNA: TGTGCCATCAGTGAGATCGGATCCTACGAGCAGTACTTC; CDR3 protein: CAISEIGSYEQYF
J gene: TRBJ2-4; V gene: TRBV10-3; D gene: .; clone size: few; CDR3 DNA: TGTGCCTTACCAGTGGGGCAAAACATTCAGTACTTC; CDR3 protein: CALPVGQNIQYF
J gene: TRBJ1-6; V gene: TRBV15; D gene: .; clone size: .; CDR3 DNA: TGTGCCACCAGCAATCTTAGGTCACCCCTCCACTTT; CDR3 protein: CATSNLRSPLHF
J gene: TRBJ2-1; V gene: TRBV29-1; D gene: .; clone size: few; CDR3 DNA: TGCAGCGTTGAAAAACTAGTCAGCGAGCAGTTCTTC; CDR3 protein: CSVEKLVSEQFF
J gene: TRBJ2-4; V gene: TRBV6-2/TRBV6-3; D gene: TRBD1; clone size: .; CDR3 DNA: TGTGCCAGCAGCAAGCGACAGGGGGTTGGCATTCAGTACTTC; CDR3 protein: CASSKRQGVGIQYF